This is a list of T cell receptor beta chains from one sample in a study of early T cells in non-severe SARS-CoV-2 infection. TCRdb ran MiXCR on the 5' RACE reads and lists one entry per CDR3 protein. Here the sample spans 45,000 to 55,000 distinct CDR3 sequences, about 5.9% being singletons. The specimen sequenced was whole blood. These receptors came from an adult who was a healthcare worker with PCR-confirmed SARS-CoV-2 infection or an uninfected control (not recorded which). Both conserved end residues are part of each CDR3. A D gene is named only where the DNA matches it firmly. Clone size, where shown, is once, few, many, or a class for clones that have expanded.

j_call	clone_size	v_call	d_call	cdr3_nt	cdr3_aa
TRBJ1-1	-	TRBV4-2	-	TGTGCCAGCAGCCAAGTGCACGGGAACACTGAAGCTTTCTTT	CASSQVHGNTEAFF
TRBJ2-7	many	TRBV6-6	-	TGTGCCAGCAGTGCCAGGGCCCGCACCTACGAGCAGTACTTC	CASSARARTYEQYF
TRBJ2-3	-	TRBV6-6	-	TGTGCCAGCAGAACCTCCGGAGGGGGGAGGACAGATACGCAGTATTTT	CASRTSGGGRTDTQYF
TRBJ2-1	many	TRBV7-6	-	TGTGCCAGCAGCCCTAGGAGCTCCTACAATGAGCAGTTCTTC	CASSPRSSYNEQFF
TRBJ2-1	few	TRBV5-5	-	TGTGCCAGCAGCTTGGCCTTAGGGCGAGGGACCTACAATGAGCAGTTCTTC	CASSLALGRGTYNEQFF
TRBJ1-2	few	TRBV7-2	TRBD1	TGTGCCAGCAGCTTAGTGGGACAGAACTATGGCTACACCTTC	CASSLVGQNYGYTF
TRBJ2-5	-	TRBV28	-	TGTGCCAGCAAGAGGGGTGGAAAAGAGACCCAGTACTTC	CASKRGGKETQYF
TRBJ2-3	many	TRBV7-8	-	TGTGCCAGCAGCCTTACCCGGTCCCTCGTGGCTGATACGCAGTATTTT	CASSLTRSLVADTQYF
TRBJ1-5	many	TRBV9	TRBD1	TGTGCCAGCAGCGTCGGGACAGGGTTAGGTCCCCAGCATTTT	CASSVGTGLGPQHF
TRBJ1-1	few	TRBV7-6	-	TGTGCCAGCAGCACGCGCGGAGGGACTGAAGCTTTCTTT	CASSTRGGTEAFF
TRBJ1-1	few	TRBV6-6	TRBD1	TGTGCCAGCAGGGCCGACAGGGGGGCTTCTGAAGCTTTCTTT	CASRADRGASEAFF
TRBJ1-5	many	TRBV18	-	TGTGCCAGCTCACCGAGCGGGAAGAATCAGCCCCAGCATTTT	CASSPSGKNQPQHF